These 23 T cell receptor beta chains were sequenced from one sample in a study of blood T cells in healthy people across ages. The authors ran a second PCR of about 6 to 11 cycles using a sample-barcoded 5' primer and a J-beta primer mix. Using its own MiXCR run on the 5' RACE reads, TCRdb lists one record per CDR3 protein. This sample yields fewer than 1 million distinct CDR3 sequences, of which approximately 44% are seen a single time; about 19% belongs to the top ten. Sequencing was done on a sample of blood. These receptors were taken from a man in his sixties in good health.

J is TRBJ2-3 and V is TRBV12-3 or TRBV12-4; 7 bases fit TRBD2. With 5 bases clipped from V and 4 bases from J, the junction kept 6 bases outside the gene matches. The CDR3 covers 14 residues. The CDR3 DNA follows: TGTGCCAGCAGTCCCGGGGGGAAATCAGATACGCAGTATTTT. Its translation is CASSPGGKSDTQYF.

V and J are TRBV4-3 and TRBJ1-2; D not resolved. Trimming pared 0 bases from V and 3 bases from J, leaving 14 bases between. There are 16 residues in the CDR3. CDR1 LGHNA and CDR2 YSLEER come from the germline V gene. The DNA for the CDR3 is TGCGCCAGCAGCCAAGATAATAGGGCCGGGGACTATGGCTACACCTTC. This gives the protein CASSQDNRAGDYGYTF.

Remarks on this clonotype: A much larger clone differs from this one at a single base, so this may be a read error. This chain joins TRBV6-5 and TRBJ2-7, with D hard to call. Trimming pared 6 bases from V and 5 bases from J, leaving 11 bases between. The CDR3 covers 12 residues. Germline V lookup: CDR1 MNHEY, CDR2 SVGAGI. CDR3 bases: TGTGCCAGCAGCCACCGCGGCGACGAGCAGTACTTC. Protein: CASSHRGDEQYF.

V usage is TRBV4-3 and J usage is TRBJ1-1; D not resolved. The V and J ends lost 5 bases and 1 base respectively, with 26 bases between them. This CDR3 comprises 19 residues. CDR1 and CDR2 from the germline V gene are LGHNA and YSLEER. The CDR3 region has the DNA TGCGCCAGCAGCTCCCAAGAATCCAGAATCGGCAAGACGAACACTGAAGCTTTCTTT. It encodes CASSSQESRIGKTNTEAFF.

The chain uses TRBV7-9 and TRBJ1-5; D remains ambiguous. Trimming took off 3 bases at V and 0 bases at J, with 6 bases between the two ends. The germline gives CDR1 SEHNR, CDR2 FQNEAQ (reference sequence). The CDR3 consists of 14 residues. The CDR3 spells CASSFGYSNQPQHF. CDR3 nucleotide sequence: TGTGCCAGCAGCTTTGGGTATAGCAATCAGCCCCAGCATTTT.

Concerning this clonotype itself: At one boundary the junction diverges from the germline segment, which might be a read error. This sequence joins TRBV11-3 and TRBJ2-5, with TRBD2 identical over 8 bases. The germline V gene encodes CDR1 SGHNT and CDR2 YENEEA. The CDR3 runs to 17 residues. CDR3 coding DNA: TGTGCCAACAGCTACCCCCTGGATAGCGGGGAACAAGAGACCCAGTACTTC. It yields the protein CANSYPLDSGEQETQYF.

The V gene is TRBV11-3, the J gene TRBJ2-3, with D hard to call. The V gene's germline CDR1 is SGHNT and CDR2 YENEEA. This CDR3 has 14 residues. Trimming removed 5 bases at V and 4 bases at J, with 13 bases between. The CDR3 is CASSLNLVSDTQYF. The CDR3 region has the DNA TGTGCCAGCAGCCTTAACCTAGTTTCAGATACGCAGTATTTT. The full variable domain, its missing parts supplied by reference TRBV11-3 and TRBJ2-3, is EAGVVQSPRYKIIEKKQPVAFWCNPISGHNTLYWYLQNLGQGPELLIRYENEEAVDDSQLPKDRFSAERLKGVDSTLKIQPAELGDSAVYLCASSLNLVSDTQYFGPGTRLTVL.

For this clonotype: An end of the junction differs from the germline gene, which may be a read error. V gene TRBV7-2 combines with J gene TRBJ2-4; 10 positions match TRBD1. The CDR3 loop spans 13 amino acids. Germline V gene data show CDR1 as SGHTA and CDR2 as FQGNSA. The CDR3, as DNA: TGTGCCAGCAGCGACAGGGACAGGGGCATTCGGTACTTC. Its protein product is CASSDRDRGIRYF.

The V call is TRBV10-3, the J call TRBJ1-4, with a tentative D call TRBD1 (5 bases). CDR3 size: 14 residues. V was clipped by 3 bases and J by 4 bases, with 9 bases between them. Germline CDR1 ENHRY, CDR2 SYGVKD. The CDR3 loop is CAISEKGLNEKLFF. As DNA, the CDR3 is TGTGCCATCAGTGAAAAGGGGCTTAATGAAAAACTGTTTTTT.

The rearrangement links TRBV28 to TRBJ1-3; 8 bases are a match to TRBD1. The germline CDR1 and CDR2 sequences are MDHEN and SYDVKM. The CDR3 totals 16 residues. V lost 1 base and J lost 4; bases outside the gene matches: 6. The CDR3 here is CASSLLAGGSGNTIYF. The CDR3 DNA reads as TGTGCCAGCAGTTTATTGGCAGGGGGCTCAGGAAACACCATATATTTT.

The V and J genes are TRBV7-9 and TRBJ2-1, with 7 bases matching TRBD1. Unmatched junction bases numbered 10, after V lost 5 bases and J lost 6 bases. Per the germline V gene, CDR1 is SEHNR and CDR2 is FQNEAQ (reference sequence). This CDR3 is 15 amino acids long. CDR3 bases: TGTGCCAGCAGCCCGCCTTACAGGGGCGGCAATGAGCAGTTCTTC. Protein: CASSPPYRGGNEQFF. Drawing the rest from reference TRBV7-9 and TRBJ2-1, the complete variable domain is DTGVSQNPRHKITKRGQNVTFRCDPISEHNRLYWYRQTLGQGPEFLTYFQNEAQLEKSRLLSDRFSAERPKGSFSTLEIQRTEQGDSAMYLCASSPPYRGGNEQFFGPGTRLTVL.

This clonotype showed up just a few times. V usage is TRBV12-3 or TRBV12-4 and J usage is TRBJ2-5; 7 nucleotides match TRBD2. Germline trimming cut 5 bases from V and 9 bases from J; bases unmatched to any gene: 9. The CDR3 has 13 amino acids. The CDR3 DNA reads as TGTGCCAGCAGTCGGGGACTACCAATGGCCCAGTACTTC. It specifies CASSRGLPMAQYF.

This chain connects TRBV5-1 to TRBJ2-3, with TRBD1 identical over 9 bases. The CDR3 spans 16 residues. J lost 0 bases, V lost 4 bases, and 6 bases had no gene match. Germline assignment: CDR1 SGHRS and CDR2 YFSETQ. CDR3 DNA: TGCGCCAGCAGCCCGGGGGACAGGGTGAGCACAGATACGCAGTATTTT. Protein: CASSPGDRVSTDTQYF.

This clonotype has a single count. V usage is TRBV2 and J usage is TRBJ2-7, with 8 bases lining up with TRBD1. The CDR3 is 15 amino acids. With V trimmed by 5 bases and J by 7 bases, 13 bases remained unmatched. The V gene's germline CDR1 is SNHLY and CDR2 FYNNEI. The CDR3 DNA reads as TGTGCCAGCAGTCCTAGACAGGGGACCTACAATGAGCAGTACTTC. As protein: CASSPRQGTYNEQYF.

The CDR3 sequence: CASSQTRGPSYIQYF. DNA for the CDR3: TGCGCCAGCAGCCAAACCCGAGGCCCAAGTTACATTCAGTACTTC. The chain joins TRBV4-3 to TRBJ2-4; D uncertain. Germline assignment: CDR1 LGHNA and CDR2 YSLEER. The CDR3 spans 15 residues. The V end was cut by 2 bases, the J end by 8 bases, with 16 bases between.

The chain couples TRBV20-1 to TRBJ2-7; TRBD2 aligns across 9 bases. Germline lookup yields CDR1 DFQATT and CDR2 SNEGSKA (reference sequence). With V trimmed by 4 bases and J by 2 bases, 9 bases remained unmatched. CDR3 length: 15 amino acids. CDR3 in amino acids: CSATAEGLAAYEQYF. The CDR3 region has the DNA TGCAGTGCTACCGCCGAGGGACTAGCAGCCTACGAGCAGTACTTC.

The rearrangement uses TRBV29-1 and TRBJ1-2; a possible D gene is TRBD1 (5 bases). Germline CDR1 and CDR2: SQVTM and ANQGSEA. Trimming stripped 4 bases from V and 7 bases from J, with 7 bases between. This CDR3 contains 10 residues. The CDR3 DNA reads TGCAGCGTTGGAGGGGTTGGCTACACCTTC. Protein sequence: CSVGGVGYTF.

The V and J genes are TRBV27 and TRBJ2-7; TRBD1 matches 7 bases. Germline values: CDR1 MNHEY, CDR2 SMNVEV (reference sequence). The CDR3 runs 14 residues. The V and J ends lost 2 bases and 3 bases, in that order; junction bases with no gene match: 4. DNA for the CDR3: TGTGCCAGCAGTTTAAAAGGGGGCCTCTACGAGCAGTACTTC. Translated, it gives CASSLKGGLYEQYF.

This clonotype occurred a few times. This rearrangement joins TRBV12-3 or TRBV12-4 to TRBJ2-7; 10 nucleotides agree with TRBD1. J lost 5 bases, V lost 6 bases, and 7 bases had no gene match. The CDR3 covers 14 residues. The DNA for the CDR3 is TGTGCCAGCAGGGGGACAGGGGCCAAGGACGAGCAGTACTTC. Protein product: CASRGTGAKDEQYF.

This chain connects TRBV20-1 to TRBJ2-7; D unclear. The germline V gene encodes CDR1 DFQATT and CDR2 SNEGSKA (reference sequence). The length of the CDR3 is 14 residues. Trimming stripped 6 bases from V and 5 bases from J, with 20 bases between. In DNA form, the CDR3 reads TGCAGTGCAACCTCGCCACAAACCCGGGACGAGCAGTACTTC. Residues: CSATSPQTRDEQYF.

The chain employs TRBV6-5 and TRBJ1-1; possibly TRBD1 for D (6 bases). Trimming stripped 7 bases from V and 7 bases from J, with 16 bases between. The length of the CDR3 is 13 residues. Germline-derived CDR1 and CDR2 are MNHEY and SVGAGI. The CDR3 loop reads CASMKGVSGEAFF. DNA for the CDR3: TGTGCCAGCATGAAGGGGGTTTCAGGTGAAGCTTTCTTT.

The rearrangement uses TRBV6-6 and TRBJ2-7; maybe TRBD1 (6 bases). CDR3 size: 13 residues. CDR1 MNHNY and CDR2 SVGAGI come from the germline V gene (reference sequence). Trimming cost V 6 bases and J 3 bases, with 12 bases left between them. This CDR3 reads CASRSGTNYEQYF. As DNA, the CDR3 is TGTGCCAGCAGGTCCGGGACAAACTACGAGCAGTACTTC.

The chain recombines TRBV7-9 with TRBJ1-2; D possibly corresponds to TRBD1 (6 bases). CDR3 length equals 15 residues. Trimming stripped 3 bases from V and 2 bases from J, with 13 bases between. Germline values: CDR1 SEHNR, CDR2 FQNEAQ (reference sequence). CDR3 sequence (DNA): TGTGCCAGCAGCTTGGTTGGGGGGCGGAACTATGGCTACACCTTC. Its protein product is CASSLVGGRNYGYTF.